The clone carrying this TCR beta chain was recorded a few times. Its specificity is not known. Generated by immunoSEQ multiplex PCR, the TCRdb table keeps only in-frame clones and is missing some. The table has 20,000 to 25,000 clones, about 97% seen once. These data are taken from a study of monozygotic twins with cystic fibrosis. Study summary: Libraries were built from three micrograms of fragmented DNA using about 16 PCR cycles.

Study results and limitations: Low clonality (median around 0.009) suggested a mostly naive repertoire. In this small cohort, shared CDR3 numbers showed no association with age, concordance or disease severity.

From germline, CDR1 is SGHVS and CDR2 FQNEAQ. The V gene lost 5 bases and the J gene lost 2 bases, with 18 bases spanning the gap. The CDR3 contains 16 residues. The sequenced sample was blood. The rearrangement joins TRBV7-8 to TRBJ1-2; the D is unclear. The TCR originated in a girl aged 10 to 17 with cystic fibrosis. The CDR3 DNA is TGTGCCAGCAGCGGCAAGGAGACTTGGATCAACTATGGCTACACCTTC. Translating it yields CASSGKETWINYGYTF.